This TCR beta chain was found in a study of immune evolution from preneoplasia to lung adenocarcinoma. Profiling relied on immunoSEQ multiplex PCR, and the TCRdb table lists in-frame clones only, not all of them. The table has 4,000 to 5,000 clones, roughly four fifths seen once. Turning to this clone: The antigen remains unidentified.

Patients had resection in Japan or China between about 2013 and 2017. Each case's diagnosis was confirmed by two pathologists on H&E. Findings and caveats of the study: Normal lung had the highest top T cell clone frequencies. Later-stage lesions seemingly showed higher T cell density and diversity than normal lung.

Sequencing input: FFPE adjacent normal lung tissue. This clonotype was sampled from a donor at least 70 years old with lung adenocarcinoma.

CDR3 nucleotides: TGCGCCAGCAGCCAAGCGGGGGGGAGTTATGGCTACACCTTC. Encoded protein: CASSQAGGSYGYTF. This chain links TRBV4-1 with TRBJ1-2; maybe TRBD1 (5 bases). The CDR3 totals 14 residues. CDR1 is MGHRA and CDR2 is YSYEKL in the germline V gene. The V and J ends lost 1 base and 5 bases respectively, with 11 bases between them.